A single sample is the source of the 6 T cell receptor beta chains below, sequenced in a study of OX40 agonist ivuxolimab in advanced cancers. Library preparation was by the immunoSEQ multiplex PCR assay. TCRdb re-hosts the immuneACCESS table, in-frame sequences only. Its copies lack some clones; in the studies checked, an unresolved V gene accounts for under half of them, and the cause for the rest is not known. For this sample there are around 46,000 clones; 86% appear just once. 10% to 15% of the sample comes from the top ten. The sequences come from CD4+ or CD8+ T cells sorted from blood, collected in a trial of the OX40 agonist ivuxolimab. The source is an adult with an advanced solid tumor such as melanoma, head and neck, liver or kidney cancer.

The rearrangement joins TRBV9 to TRBJ1-4; D gene unclear. The CDR3 runs 14 residues. Per germline, CDR1 SGDLS and CDR2 YYNGEE. Trimming took off 4 bases at V and 3 bases at J, with 10 bases between the two ends. CDR3 DNA sequence: TGTGCCAGCAGCCCTCAGTCTGCTAATGAAAAACTGTTTTTT. This translates into CASSPQSANEKLFF.

J is TRBJ2-1 and V is TRBV11-3; possible D gene TRBD2, 6 bases. Germline V gene sequence: CDR1 SGHNT, CDR2 YENEEA. This CDR3 is 15 amino acids long. The V end was cut by 2 bases, the J end by 4 bases, with 12 bases between. The CDR3 nucleotides read TGTGCCAGCAGCTTATTCGGGGGAGTTTACAATGAGCAGTTCTTC. Translation gives CASSLFGGVYNEQFF.

The chain uses TRBV6-5 and TRBJ1-1, with 8 bases that match TRBD1. This CDR3 is built from 13 residues. V was clipped by 3 bases and J by 5 bases; unmatched bases: 2. Germline CDR1 MNHEY, CDR2 SVGAGI. The DNA of the CDR3 is TGTGCCAGCAGTTATACAGGGGGGACTGAAGCTTTCTTT. It translates to CASSYTGGTEAFF.

The CDR3 is CASSPGTGWLETQYF. The CDR3 bases are TGTGCCAGCAGTCCCGGGACAGGGTGGTTGGAGACCCAGTACTTC. V usage is TRBV13 and J usage is TRBJ2-5, with 9 bases that match TRBD1. The V gene's germline CDR1 is PRHDT and CDR2 FYEKMQ (reference sequence). The CDR3 covers 15 residues. J gave up 5 bases and V 6 bases, and 10 bases lay outside the gene matches.

The chain couples TRBV7-9 to TRBJ2-1; weak D call: TRBD2 (5 bases). Germline V CDR1 and CDR2: SEHNR, FQNEAQ (reference sequence). The CDR3 sequence is 12 residues long. Trimming removed 0 bases at V and 10 bases at J, with 7 bases between. CDR3 bases: TGTGCCAGCAGCTTAGCGGGGAGCGAGCAGTTCTTC. Its translation: CASSLAGSEQFF.

The chain has TRBV11-3 and TRBJ1-1; D is perhaps TRBD1 (5 bases). The CDR3 is 13 amino acids. From germline, CDR1 is SGHNT and CDR2 YENEEA. With 4 bases removed from V and 10 bases from J, the gap between germline ends came to 16 bases. The CDR3 protein is CASSSLGARGAFF. The CDR3 nucleotides are TGTGCCAGCAGCTCCCTTGGGGCCCGGGGAGCTTTCTTT.